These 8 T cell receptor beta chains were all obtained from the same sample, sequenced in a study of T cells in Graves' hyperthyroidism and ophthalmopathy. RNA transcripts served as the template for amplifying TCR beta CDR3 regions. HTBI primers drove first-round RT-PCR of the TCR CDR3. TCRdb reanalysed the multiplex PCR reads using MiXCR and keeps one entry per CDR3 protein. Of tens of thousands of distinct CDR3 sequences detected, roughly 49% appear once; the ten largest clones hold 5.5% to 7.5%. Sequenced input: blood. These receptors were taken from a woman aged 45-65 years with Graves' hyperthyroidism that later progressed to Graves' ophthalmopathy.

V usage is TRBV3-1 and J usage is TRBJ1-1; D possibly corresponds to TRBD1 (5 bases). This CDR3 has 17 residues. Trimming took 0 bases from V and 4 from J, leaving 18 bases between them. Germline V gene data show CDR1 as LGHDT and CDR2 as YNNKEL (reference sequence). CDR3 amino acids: CASSQDWGGGFTTEAFF. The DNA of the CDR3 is TGTGCCAGCAGCCAAGACTGGGGCGGGGGTTTTACCACTGAAGCTTTCTTT.

CDR3 in DNA: TGTGCCAGCAGTGAAGCGACAGGACACAATCAGCCCCAGCATTTT. Its translation is CASSEATGHNQPQHF. The chain combines TRBV2 with TRBJ1-5; the D gene is possibly TRBD1 (6 bases). The CDR3 spans 15 residues. The germline CDR1 and CDR2 sequences are SNHLY and FYNNEI. Trimming took off 0 bases at V and 3 bases at J, with 9 bases between the two ends.

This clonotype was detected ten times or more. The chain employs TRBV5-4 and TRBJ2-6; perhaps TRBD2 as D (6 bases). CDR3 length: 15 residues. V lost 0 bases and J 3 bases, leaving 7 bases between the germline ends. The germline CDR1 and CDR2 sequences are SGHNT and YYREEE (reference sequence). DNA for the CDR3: TGTGCCAGCAGCTTGGGGGGGGTTGGGGCCAACGTCCTGACTTTC. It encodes CASSLGGVGANVLTF. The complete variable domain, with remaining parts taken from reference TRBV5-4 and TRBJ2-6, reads ETGVTQSPTHLIKTRGQQVTLRCSSQSGHNTVSWYQQALGQGPQFIFQYYREEENGRGNFPPRFSGLQFPNYSSELNVNALELDDSALYLCASSLGGVGANVLTFGAGSRLTVL.

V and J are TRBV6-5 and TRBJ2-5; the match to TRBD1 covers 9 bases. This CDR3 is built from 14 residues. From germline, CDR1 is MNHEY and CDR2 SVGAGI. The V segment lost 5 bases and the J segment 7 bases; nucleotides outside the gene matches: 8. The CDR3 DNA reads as TGTGCCAGCAGTCCGGGACAGGGCCGGGGGACCCAGTACTTC. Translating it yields CASSPGQGRGTQYF.

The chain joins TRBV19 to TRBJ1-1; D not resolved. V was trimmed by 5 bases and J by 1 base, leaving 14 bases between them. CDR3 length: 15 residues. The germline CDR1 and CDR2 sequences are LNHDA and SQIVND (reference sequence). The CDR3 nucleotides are TGTGCCAGTAGTCCATCCCGGGCAGCGAACACTGAAGCTTTCTTT. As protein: CASSPSRAANTEAFF.

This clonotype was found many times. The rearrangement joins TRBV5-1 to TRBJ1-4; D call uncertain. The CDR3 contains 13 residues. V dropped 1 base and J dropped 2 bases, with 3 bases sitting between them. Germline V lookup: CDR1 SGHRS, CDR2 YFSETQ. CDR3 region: CASSLLTNEKLFF. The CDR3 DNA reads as TGCGCCAGCAGCTTGCTGACTAATGAAAAACTGTTTTTT.

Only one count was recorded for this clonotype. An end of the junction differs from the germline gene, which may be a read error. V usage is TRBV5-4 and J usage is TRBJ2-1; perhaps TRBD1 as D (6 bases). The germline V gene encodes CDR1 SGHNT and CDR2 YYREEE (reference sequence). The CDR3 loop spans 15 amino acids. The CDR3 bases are TGTGCCAACAGCCCTAGACAGGTTTTAGCCTATGAGCAGTTCTTC. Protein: CANSPRQVLAYEQFF.

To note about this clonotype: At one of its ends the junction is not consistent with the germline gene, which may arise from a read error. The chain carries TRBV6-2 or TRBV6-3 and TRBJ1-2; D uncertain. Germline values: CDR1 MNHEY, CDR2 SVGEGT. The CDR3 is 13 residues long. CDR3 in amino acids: CASSFRSNYGYTF. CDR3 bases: TGTGCCAGCAGCTTTCGCAGCAACTATGGCTACACCTTT.